This T cell receptor (beta chain) was found in a study of circulating CD8 cells and anti-PD-1 response in melanoma. Overall study context: Nivolumab was given intravenously at 3 mg/kg every 2 weeks. Findings and caveats of the study: Under 7.5% of TRB clonotypes were shared between subsets at M1. A small cohort with few responders supplied the baseline and M1 comparisons. Expanded sorted subsets were checked for tumor reactivity using peptides.

Four subsets defined by PD-1 and/or TIGIT were sorted from live CD3+CD8+TCRalphabeta+ cells. TCR libraries were prepared from about 16 ng of total RNA with the QIAseq Immune Repertoire TCR panel. TCRdb re-called the reads through MiXCR, storing one row per CDR3 protein. In the table there are about 850 distinct CDR3 sequences, 6% of which are singletons. Germline V CDR1 and CDR2: LNHDA, SQIVND (reference sequence). This CDR3 spans 14 amino acids. With V trimmed by 5 bases and J by 3 bases, 7 bases remained unmatched. Relative to its sample, this clonotype is medium-sized (0.01 to 0.1%). Its specificity is unknown.

The chain carries TRBV19 and TRBJ2-7; 7 bases are a match to TRBD1. The starting material was CD8+ T cells from PBMCs, obtained at baseline or after one month of anti-PD-1 therapy (not recorded which). The sequence was obtained from a human donor with melanoma. The CDR3 nucleotides read TGTGCCAGTAGTCCCGGACAGGCCGGCTACGAGCAGTACTTC. It encodes CASSPGQAGYEQYF.